This T cell receptor beta chain was sequenced during a study of neurological immune-mediated disorders. The ends were cut back, 10 bases at V and 8 bases at J, with 26 bases in the middle. The CDR3 extends over 15 amino acids. This clonotype was seen ten or more times. A single record per CDR3 protein comes from TCRdb applying MiXCR to the 5' RACE reads. This sample has approximately 52,000 distinct CDR3 sequences; around 3.1% occur once, and the top ten carry 5.5% to 6%. The source material was PBMCs. V gene TRBV12-3 or TRBV12-4 combines with J gene TRBJ1-2; D perhaps matches TRBD1 (5 bases). The receptor was derived from a man aged 35 to 55 with multiple sclerosis. The chain's CDR3 is CATVLRRGHQQGYTF. The CDR3, as DNA: TGTGCCACCGTTTTACGACGTGGACATCAGCAGGGCTACACCTTC.